A selection of T cell receptor beta chains follows, all from one sample in a study of cytomegalovirus exposure and HLA in healthy donors. The table came from immunoSEQ multiplex PCR; TCRdb's copy has only in-frame clones and leaves some out. Of 150,000 to 200,000 clones detected, about 80% appear once; the ten largest clones hold more than 0.8%. The sequenced sample consisted of PBMCs. These receptors came from a woman aged 40 to 49 in good health and CMV-seronegative. The CDR3 runs from the conserved cysteine through the conserved F or W.

J: TRBJ2-5; V: TRBV2; CDR3: CASSGDRAQETQYF
J: TRBJ2-6; V: TRBV6-1; CDR3: CASREHLSGANVLTF
J: TRBJ2-5; V: TRBV11-1; CDR3: CASSLGTKSQETQYF
J: TRBJ2-1; V: TRBV30; CDR3: CAWAPDFRTGGDEQFF
J: TRBJ2-5; V: TRBV5-6; CDR3: CASSLKTGRETQYF
J: TRBJ1-5; V: TRBV28; CDR3: CASSSPPGTGGGPQHF
J: TRBJ1-1; V: TRBV10-3; CDR3: CATLGAANTEAFF
J: TRBJ2-4; V: TRBV18; CDR3: CASSALDIQYF
J: TRBJ1-1; V: TRBV9; CDR3: CASKGGTNTEAFF
J: TRBJ1-2; V: TRBV11-2; CDR3: CASSSTGGNYGYTF
J: TRBJ2-7; V: TRBV30; CDR3: CAWSVSYEQYF
J: TRBJ2-7; V: TRBV29-1; CDR3: CSVARTSGGPSEQYF
J: TRBJ1-1; V: TRBV19; CDR3: CASSAGTGAHTEAFF
J: TRBJ1-2; V: TRBV30; CDR3: CAWRANGQGAGGYTF
J: TRBJ1-1; V: TRBV29-1; CDR3: CSVAGQGGVSTEAFF
J: TRBJ2-2; V: TRBV2; CDR3: CASSRDSSNTGELFF
J: TRBJ2-5; V: TRBV7-9; CDR3: CASSLVQGRETQYF
J: TRBJ2-1; V: TRBV30; CDR3: CAWSGLAEQFF
J: TRBJ1-2; V: TRBV18; CDR3: CASSPPGQRPYGYTF